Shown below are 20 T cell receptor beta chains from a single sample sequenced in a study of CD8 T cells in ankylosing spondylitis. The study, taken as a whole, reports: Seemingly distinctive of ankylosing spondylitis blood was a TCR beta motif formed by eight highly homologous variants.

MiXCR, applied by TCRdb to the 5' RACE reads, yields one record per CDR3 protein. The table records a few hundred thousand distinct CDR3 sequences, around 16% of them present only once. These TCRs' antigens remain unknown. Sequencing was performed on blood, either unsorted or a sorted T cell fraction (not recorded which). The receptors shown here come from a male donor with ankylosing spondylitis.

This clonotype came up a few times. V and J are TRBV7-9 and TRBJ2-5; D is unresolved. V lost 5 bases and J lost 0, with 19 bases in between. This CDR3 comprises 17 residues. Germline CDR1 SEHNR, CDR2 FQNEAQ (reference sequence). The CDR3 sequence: CASSPNRDTPYQETQYF. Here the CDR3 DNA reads TGTGCCAGCAGCCCCAATCGAGACACCCCGTACCAAGAGACCCAGTACTTC.

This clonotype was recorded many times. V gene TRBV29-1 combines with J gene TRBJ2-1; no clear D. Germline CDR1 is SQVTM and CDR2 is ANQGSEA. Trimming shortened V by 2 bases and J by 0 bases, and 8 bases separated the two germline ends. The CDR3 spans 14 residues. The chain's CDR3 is CSVESASSYNEQFF. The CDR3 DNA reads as TGCAGCGTTGAATCCGCATCCTCCTACAATGAGCAGTTCTTC.

CDR3 coding DNA: TGTGCCAGCATCCATCCGGGACAGGGTGGTACCGGGGAGCTGTTTTTT. Its protein is CASIHPGQGGTGELFF. The rearrangement joins TRBV5-8 to TRBJ2-2, with 9 nucleotides matching TRBD1. Trimming at V came to 6 bases and at J to 5 bases, leaving 11 bases not matched to a gene. Germline CDR1 reads SGHTS; CDR2 reads YDEGEE. This CDR3 spans 16 amino acids. The full variable domain, rest sourced from reference TRBV5-8 and TRBJ2-2, is EAGVTQSPTHLIKTRGQQATLRCSPISGHTSVYWYQQALGLGLQFLLWYDEGEERNRGNFPPRFSGRQFPNYSSELNVNALELEDSALYLCASIHPGQGGTGELFFGEGSRLTVL.

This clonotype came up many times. CDR3 sequence (DNA): TGCGCCAGCAGCCAGACAAGTGGGAGCTCCTACAATGAGCAGTTCTTC. Its translation is CASSQTSGSSYNEQFF. The rearrangement uses TRBV4-3 and TRBJ2-1; maybe TRBD2 (5 bases). The CDR3 sequence is 16 residues long. V lost 3 bases and J 0 bases, leaving 12 bases between the germline ends. Germline V gene data show CDR1 as LGHNA and CDR2 as YSLEER.

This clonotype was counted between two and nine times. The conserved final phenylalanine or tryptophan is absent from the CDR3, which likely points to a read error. The CDR3 region is CASSVWGPPNYGYTS. The DNA of the CDR3 is TGTGCCAGCAGCGTTTGGGGACCTCCTAACTATGGCTACACCTCC. The gene calls are TRBV9 and TRBJ1-2, with D possibly matching TRBD1 (5 bases). The CDR3 is made up of 15 amino acids. Germline-derived CDR1 and CDR2 are SGDLS and YYNGEE. V lost 2 bases and J 0 bases, leaving 11 bases between the germline ends.

DNA for the CDR3: TGTGCCAGCAGTTTCCCCGGGGCGATGGGCAATGAGCAGTTCTTC. Its translation is CASSFPGAMGNEQFF. The V and J genes are TRBV27 and TRBJ2-1; D is perhaps TRBD1 or TRBD2 (5 bases each). Germline values: CDR1 MNHEY, CDR2 SMNVEV (reference sequence). V was trimmed by 3 bases and J by 6 bases, leaving 15 bases between them. This CDR3 has 15 amino acids.

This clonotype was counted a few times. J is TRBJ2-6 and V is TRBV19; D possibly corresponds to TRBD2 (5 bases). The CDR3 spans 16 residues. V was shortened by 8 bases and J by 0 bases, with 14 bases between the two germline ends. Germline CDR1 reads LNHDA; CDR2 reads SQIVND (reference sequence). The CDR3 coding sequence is TGTGCCAGTTATGCGGGCGAATCCTCTGGGGCCAACGTCCTGACTTTC. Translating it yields CASYAGESSGANVLTF.

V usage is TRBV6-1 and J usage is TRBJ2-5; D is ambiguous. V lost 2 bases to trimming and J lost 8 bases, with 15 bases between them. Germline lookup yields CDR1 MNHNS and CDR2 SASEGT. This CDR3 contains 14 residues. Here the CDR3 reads CASSEFQALGTQYF. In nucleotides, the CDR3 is TGTGCCAGCAGTGAATTTCAGGCTCTGGGAACCCAGTACTTC.

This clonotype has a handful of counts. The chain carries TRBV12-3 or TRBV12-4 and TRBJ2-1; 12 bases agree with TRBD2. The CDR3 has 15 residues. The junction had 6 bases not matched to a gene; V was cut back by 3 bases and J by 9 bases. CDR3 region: CASSFRLAGEGEQFF. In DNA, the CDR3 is TGTGCCAGCAGTTTTCGACTAGCGGGAGAGGGTGAGCAGTTCTTC.

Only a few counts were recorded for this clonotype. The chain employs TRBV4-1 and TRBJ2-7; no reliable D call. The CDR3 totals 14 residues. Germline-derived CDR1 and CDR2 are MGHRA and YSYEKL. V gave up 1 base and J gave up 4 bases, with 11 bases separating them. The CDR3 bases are TGCGCCAGCAGCCAAGGAGTTCTCCTATACGAGCAGTACTTC. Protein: CASSQGVLLYEQYF.

DNA for the CDR3: TGTGCCAGCAGTTTCGGGCAGGGGCGGGGAGATACGCAGTATTTT. Translating it yields CASSFGQGRGDTQYF. The chain links TRBV27 to TRBJ2-3; either TRBD1 or TRBD2 may fit D (6 bases each). V was cut by 3 bases and J by 5 bases, with 15 bases left in between. CDR3 length equals 15 residues. Per germline, CDR1 MNHEY and CDR2 SMNVEV (reference sequence).

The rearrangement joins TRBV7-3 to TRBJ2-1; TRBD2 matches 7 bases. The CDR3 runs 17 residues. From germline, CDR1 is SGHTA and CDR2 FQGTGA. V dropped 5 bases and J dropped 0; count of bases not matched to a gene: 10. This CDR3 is CASSPGLIPSSYNEQFF. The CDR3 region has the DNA TGTGCCAGCAGCCCGGGACTAATTCCGAGCTCCTACAATGAGCAGTTCTTC.

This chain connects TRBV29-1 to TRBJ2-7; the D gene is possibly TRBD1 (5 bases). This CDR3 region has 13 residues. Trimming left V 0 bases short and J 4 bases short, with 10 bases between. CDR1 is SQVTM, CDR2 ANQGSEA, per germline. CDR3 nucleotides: TGCAGCGTTGAAGATCCTCACAGGTACGAGCAGTACTTC. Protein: CSVEDPHRYEQYF.

This CDR3 reads CASSFGLNSYEQYF. DNA of the CDR3: TGCGCCAGCAGCTTCGGACTGAACTCCTACGAGCAGTACTTC. This chain joins TRBV5-1 and TRBJ2-7; tentatively, D is TRBD2 (5 bases). Germline V gives CDR1 SGHRS, CDR2 YFSETQ. The CDR3 has 14 residues. Trimming pared 2 bases from V and 0 bases from J, leaving 9 bases between.

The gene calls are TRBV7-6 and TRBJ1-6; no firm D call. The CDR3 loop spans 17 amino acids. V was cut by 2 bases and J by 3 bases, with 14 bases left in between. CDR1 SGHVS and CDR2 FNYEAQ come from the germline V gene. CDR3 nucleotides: TGTGCCAGCAGCTTATACGGTTGGGAGGTCTATAATTCACCCCTCCACTTT. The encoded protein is CASSLYGWEVYNSPLHF.

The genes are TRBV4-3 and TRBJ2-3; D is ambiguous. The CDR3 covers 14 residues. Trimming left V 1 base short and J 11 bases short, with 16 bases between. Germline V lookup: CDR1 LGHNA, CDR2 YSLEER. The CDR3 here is CASSQGVRADQQYF. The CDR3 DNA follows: TGCGCCAGCAGCCAAGGTGTCCGGGCCGATCAGCAGTATTTT.

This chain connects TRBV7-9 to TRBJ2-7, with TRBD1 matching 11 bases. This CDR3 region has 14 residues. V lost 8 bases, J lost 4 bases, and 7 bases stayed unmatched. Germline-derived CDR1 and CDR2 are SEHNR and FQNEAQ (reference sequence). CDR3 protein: CASALGQGVYEQYF. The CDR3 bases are TGTGCCAGCGCGCTGGGACAGGGGGTATACGAGCAGTACTTC. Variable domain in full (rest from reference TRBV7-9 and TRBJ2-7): DTGVSQNPRHKITKRGQNVTFRCDPISEHNRLYWYRQTLGQGPEFLTYFQNEAQLEKSRLLSDRFSAERPKGSFSTLEIQRTEQGDSAMYLCASALGQGVYEQYFGPGTRLTVT.

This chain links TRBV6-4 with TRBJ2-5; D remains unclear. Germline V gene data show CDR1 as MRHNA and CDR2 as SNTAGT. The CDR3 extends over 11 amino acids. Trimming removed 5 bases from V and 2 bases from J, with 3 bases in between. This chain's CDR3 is CASSIQETQYF. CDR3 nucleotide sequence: TGTGCCAGCAGTATTCAAGAGACCCAGTACTTC.

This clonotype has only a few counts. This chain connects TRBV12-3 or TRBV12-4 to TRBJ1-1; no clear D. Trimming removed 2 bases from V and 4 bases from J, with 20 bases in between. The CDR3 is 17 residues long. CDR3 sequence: CASSLNPWTSASTEAFF. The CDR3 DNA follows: TGTGCCAGCAGTTTAAACCCCTGGACCTCAGCGAGCACTGAAGCTTTCTTT.

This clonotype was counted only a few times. The CDR3 region has the DNA TGCAGTGCTAGAGTACCGGGACTAGCGGGAAACGAAGCCTACGAGCAGTACTTC. Protein sequence: CSARVPGLAGNEAYEQYF. The chain is built from TRBV20-1 and TRBJ2-7; 13 bases are a match to TRBD2. The V gene's germline CDR1 is DFQATT and CDR2 SNEGSKA (reference sequence). Trimming removed 1 base from V and 2 bases from J; junction bases left unmatched: 11. The CDR3 contains 18 residues.